This TCR beta chain came from a study of shared clonotypes between healthy human individuals. Study-level points and caveats: Larger richness was generally estimated for naive than memory subsets.

Assay: immunoSEQ multiplex PCR; the TCRdb copy retains only in-frame clones and omits some. This table has millions of clones, over 85% appearing once. With V trimmed by 6 bases and J by 0 bases, 3 bases remained unmatched. CDR3 length equals 15 residues. Germline loops: CDR1 MNHNY, CDR2 SVGAGI (reference sequence). Note on this clone: Its matching antigen is unknown.

Sequenced: naive CD4+ T cells sorted from blood. The subset here: CD45RA+ positively selected. The source is a man aged 18 to 29 in good health. The chain uses TRBV6-6 and TRBJ2-2; 8 bases map to TRBD2. The CDR3 protein is CASRAGGTNTGELFF. DNA of the CDR3: TGTGCCAGCAGGGCGGGAGGCACGAACACCGGGGAGCTGTTTTTT.